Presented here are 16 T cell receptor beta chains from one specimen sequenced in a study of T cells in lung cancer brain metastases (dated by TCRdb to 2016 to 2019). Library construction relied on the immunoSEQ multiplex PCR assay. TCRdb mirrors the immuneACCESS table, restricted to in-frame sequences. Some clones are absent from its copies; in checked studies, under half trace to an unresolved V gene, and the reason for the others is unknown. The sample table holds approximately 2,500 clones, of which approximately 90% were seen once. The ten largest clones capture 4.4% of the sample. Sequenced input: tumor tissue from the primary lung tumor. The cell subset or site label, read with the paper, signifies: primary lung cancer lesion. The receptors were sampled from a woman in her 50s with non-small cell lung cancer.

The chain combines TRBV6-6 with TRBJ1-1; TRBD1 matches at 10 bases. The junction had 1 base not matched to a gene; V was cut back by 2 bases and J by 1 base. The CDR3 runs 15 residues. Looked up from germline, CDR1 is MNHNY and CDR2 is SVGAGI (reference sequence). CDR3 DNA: TGTGCCAGCAGTTACAGACAGGGGGCGAACACTGAAGCTTTCTTT. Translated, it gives CASSYRQGANTEAFF.

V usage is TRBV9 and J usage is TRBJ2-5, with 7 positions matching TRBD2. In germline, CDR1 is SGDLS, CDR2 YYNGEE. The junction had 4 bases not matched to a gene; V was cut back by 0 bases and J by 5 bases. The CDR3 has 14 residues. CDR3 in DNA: TGTGCCAGCAGCGTAGAGTGGGGGGGTGAGACCCAGTACTTC. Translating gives CASSVEWGGETQYF. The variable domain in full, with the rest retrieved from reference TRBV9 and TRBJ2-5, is DSGVTQTPKHLITATGQRVTLRCSPRSGDLSVYWYQQSLDQGLQFLIQYYNGEERAKGNILERFSAQQFPDLHSELNLSSLELGDSALYFCASSVEWGGETQYFGPGTRLLVL.

The CDR3 DNA reads as TGTGCCAGCCATAGCCAGTACGAGCAGTACTTC. Protein: CASHSQYEQYF. The rearrangement links TRBV28 to TRBJ2-7; D uncertain. The CDR3 contains 11 residues. CDR1 is MDHEN, CDR2 SYDVKM, per germline. V lost 8 bases, J lost 4 bases, and 9 bases lay in between.

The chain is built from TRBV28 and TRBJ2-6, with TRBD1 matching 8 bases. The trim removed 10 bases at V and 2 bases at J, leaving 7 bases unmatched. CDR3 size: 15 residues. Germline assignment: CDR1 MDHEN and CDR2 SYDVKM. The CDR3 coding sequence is TGTGCCACCACGGAACAGGGGGCTGGGGCCAACGTCCTGACTTTC. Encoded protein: CATTEQGAGANVLTF.

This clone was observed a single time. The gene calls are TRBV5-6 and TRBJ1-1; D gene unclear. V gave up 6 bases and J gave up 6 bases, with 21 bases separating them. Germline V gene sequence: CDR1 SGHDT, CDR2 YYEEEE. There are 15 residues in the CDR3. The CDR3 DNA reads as TGTGCCAGCACTGCGCGGACTATAGGGTTCTCTGAAGCTTTCTTT. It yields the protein CASTARTIGFSEAFF.

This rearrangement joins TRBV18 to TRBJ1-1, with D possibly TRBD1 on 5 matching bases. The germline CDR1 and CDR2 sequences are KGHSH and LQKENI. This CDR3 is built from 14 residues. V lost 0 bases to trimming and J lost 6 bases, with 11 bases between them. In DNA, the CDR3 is TGTGCCAGCTCACCACCGGTACGGGACGCTGAAGCTTTCTTT. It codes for CASSPPVRDAEAFF.

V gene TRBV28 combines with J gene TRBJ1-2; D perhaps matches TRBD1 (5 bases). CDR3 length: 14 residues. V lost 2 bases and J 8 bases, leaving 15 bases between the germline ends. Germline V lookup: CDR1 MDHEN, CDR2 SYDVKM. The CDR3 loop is CASSLPGAVGGYTF. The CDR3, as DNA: TGTGCCAGCAGTTTACCCGGGGCAGTGGGGGGCTACACCTTC.

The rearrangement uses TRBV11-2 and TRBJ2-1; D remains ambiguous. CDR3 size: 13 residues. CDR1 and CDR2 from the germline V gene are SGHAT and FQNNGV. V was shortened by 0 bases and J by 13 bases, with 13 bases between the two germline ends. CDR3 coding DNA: TGTGCCAGCAGCTTAGATCGCTCCCCTGGTCAGTTCTTC. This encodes CASSLDRSPGQFF. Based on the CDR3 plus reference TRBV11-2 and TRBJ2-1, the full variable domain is EAGVAQSPRYKIIEKRQSVAFWCNPISGHATLYWYQQILGQGPKLLIQFQNNGVVDDSQLPKDRFSAERLKGVDSTLKIQPAKLEDSAVYLCASSLDRSPGQFFGPGTRLTVL.

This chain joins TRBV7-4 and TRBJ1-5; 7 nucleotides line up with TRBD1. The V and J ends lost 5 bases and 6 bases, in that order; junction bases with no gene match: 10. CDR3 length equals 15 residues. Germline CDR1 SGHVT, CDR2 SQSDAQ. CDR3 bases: TGTGCCAGCAGCCTCGACAGGGCTTTTGCTCAGCCCCAGCATTTT. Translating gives CASSLDRAFAQPQHF.

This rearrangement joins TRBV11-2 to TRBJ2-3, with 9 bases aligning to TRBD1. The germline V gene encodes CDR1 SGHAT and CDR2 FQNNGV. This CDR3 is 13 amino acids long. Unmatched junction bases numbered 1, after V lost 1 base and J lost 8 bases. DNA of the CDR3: TGTGCCAGCAGCTTAGGACAGGGGGGTACGCAGTATTTT. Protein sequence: CASSLGQGGTQYF.

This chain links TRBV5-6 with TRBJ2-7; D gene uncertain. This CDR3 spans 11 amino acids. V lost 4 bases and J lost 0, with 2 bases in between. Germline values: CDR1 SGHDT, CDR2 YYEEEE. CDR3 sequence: CASSPSYEQYF. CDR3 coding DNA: TGTGCCAGCAGCCCCTCCTACGAGCAGTACTTC.

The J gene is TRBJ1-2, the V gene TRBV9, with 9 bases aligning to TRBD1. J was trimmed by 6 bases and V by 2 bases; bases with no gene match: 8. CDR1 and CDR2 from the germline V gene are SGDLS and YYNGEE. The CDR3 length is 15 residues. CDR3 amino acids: CASSVPSTGGNGYTF. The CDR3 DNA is TGTGCCAGCAGCGTGCCCTCTACAGGGGGCAATGGCTACACCTTC.

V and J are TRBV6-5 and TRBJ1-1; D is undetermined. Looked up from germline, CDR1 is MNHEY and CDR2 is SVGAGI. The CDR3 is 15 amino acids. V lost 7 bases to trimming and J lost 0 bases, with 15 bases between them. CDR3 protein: CASNGAIHMNTEAFF. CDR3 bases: TGTGCCAGCAACGGAGCGATTCACATGAACACTGAAGCTTTCTTT.

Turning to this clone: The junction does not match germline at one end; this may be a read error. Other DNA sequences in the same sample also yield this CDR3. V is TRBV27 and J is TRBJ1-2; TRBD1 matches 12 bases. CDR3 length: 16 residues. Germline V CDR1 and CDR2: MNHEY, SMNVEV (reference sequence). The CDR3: CASSWRGTGGAVGYTF. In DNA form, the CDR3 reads TGTGCCAGCAGTTGGAGAGGGACAGGGGGCGCCGTTGGCTATACCTTC.

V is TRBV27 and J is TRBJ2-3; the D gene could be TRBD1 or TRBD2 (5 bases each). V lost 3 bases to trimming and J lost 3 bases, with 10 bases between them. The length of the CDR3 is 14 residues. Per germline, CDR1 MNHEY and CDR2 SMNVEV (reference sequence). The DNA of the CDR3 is TGTGCCAGCAGTTTTGGGGGAGCAACAGATACGCAGTATTTT. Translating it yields CASSFGGATDTQYF.

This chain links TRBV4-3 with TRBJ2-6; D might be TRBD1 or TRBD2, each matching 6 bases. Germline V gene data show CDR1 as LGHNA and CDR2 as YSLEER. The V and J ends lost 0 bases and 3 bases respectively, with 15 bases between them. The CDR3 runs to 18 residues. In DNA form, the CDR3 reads TGCGCCAGCAGCCAAGAGGACACAGGGAGGCATGGGGCCAACGTCCTGACTTTC. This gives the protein CASSQEDTGRHGANVLTF.